This T cell receptor beta chain derives from a study of control samples from healthy donors and cancer patients. Using immunoSEQ multiplex PCR, the repertoire was profiled, and TCRdb retains in-frame clones only, with some absent. This table holds 130,000 to 150,000 clones, 80% to 95% found once. This TCR was sampled from a man aged 25 to 45 in good health. Sequenced: blood.

CDR3 in DNA: TGTGCCAGTAGCATTGGGACAGGGGGAACTAATGAAAAACTGTTTTTT. It encodes CASSIGTGGTNEKLFF. The chain couples TRBV19 to TRBJ1-4; 11 nucleotides align to TRBD1. This CDR3 region has 16 residues. The J segment lost 1 base and the V segment lost 6 bases, leaving 4 bases of the junction unmatched. Germline V lookup: CDR1 LNHDA, CDR2 SQIVND (reference sequence).